This record covers a single T cell receptor beta chain. Its antigen is not identified. The data are from a study of graft-versus-host responses after intestinal transplantation. Study-level findings and limits: Some GvH clones were seen earlier in gut or blood, suggesting intestinal origin. Clonal ratios of graft-versus-host to host-versus-graft in allografts were high for patients exhibiting graft-donor T cell macrochimerism.

Repertoires were generated with immunoSEQ multiplex PCR, while TCRdb's copy carries only in-frame clones and drops some. The sample shows 50,000 or so clones, around 90% of them seen only once. The junction had 0 bases not matched to a gene; V was cut back by 4 bases and J by 1 base. Germline CDR1 and CDR2: MGHRA and YSYEKL. The CDR3 is 13 amino acids. The chain employs TRBV4-1 and TRBJ1-1; 7 nucleotides match TRBD1. This TCR derives from a human donor who was the organ donor for an intestinal transplant. The sequences come from unstimulated CD4+ T cells sorted from spleen or lymph node cells, collected before transplant. CDR3 coding DNA: TGCGCCAGCAGCCGGACAGGGAACACTGAAGCTTTCTTT. Translating gives CASSRTGNTEAFF.